The present T cell receptor (beta chain) was sequenced within a study of blood T cell repertoires in COVID-19. This clone was observed a handful of times. Per germline, CDR1 GTSNPN and CDR2 SVGIG (reference sequence). The ends lost 8 bases at V and 7 bases at J; junction bases unmatched: 3. The CDR3 sequence is 11 residues long. Clones were sequenced by immunoSEQ multiplex PCR, and TCRdb holds only the in-frame ones, with some missing. The sample contains 200,000 to 300,000 clones, about 93% of which appear only once. The gene calls are TRBV30 and TRBJ1-4; TRBD1 matches at 8 bases. The clonotype originates from a man in his thirties or forties with COVID-19, enrolled during active disease. The sequencing sample was made of peripheral blood. The CDR3 DNA sequence: TGTGCCGGCAGGGGGCTTGAAAAACTGTTTTTT. Translated, it gives CAGRGLEKLFF.